The clone carrying this T cell receptor beta chain was seen repeatedly, ten times or more. The target antigen is unknown. This CDR3 has 18 residues. Trimming at V came to 4 bases and at J to 7 bases, leaving 14 bases not matched to a gene. CDR1 is LGHNA, CDR2 YNFKEQ, per germline. This specimen comes from a study of T cells after posttransplantation cyclophosphamide. Study results and limitations: Donor-recipient repertoire similarity was low at 1-2 months, rising over year one. TRB clonality was highly associated with recipient CMV seropositivity and reactivation. Blood and skin or GI T cell repertoires showed limited TRB overlap.

Clones were read by immunoSEQ multiplex PCR, and TCRdb kept only the in-frame ones, dropping some. Observed in the sample are around 39,000 clones, none of them singletons. The rearrangement uses TRBV4-2 and TRBJ2-1; TRBD2 matches 12 bases. This clonotype was sampled from a girl aged 10 to 17 in good health, CMV-negative, and a related stem cell transplant donor. The sample consisted of PBMCs. In DNA, the CDR3 is TGTGCCAGCAGCCTGCTAGCGGGGGGGCCGGGCCCGACGAATGAGCAGTTCTTC. Amino acids: CASSLLAGGPGPTNEQFF.